This TCR beta chain was documented in a study of shared clonotypes between healthy human individuals. Measured with immunoSEQ multiplex PCR; TCRdb has only the in-frame clones, and not every one. The sample has roughly 2.6 million clones; roughly nine tenths are singletons. In the case of this clone: The antigen remains unidentified.

This CDR3 is built from 13 residues. V was clipped by 5 bases and J by 1 base, with 8 bases between them. CDR1 MNHEY and CDR2 SVGAGI come from the germline V gene. The study's findings and limits: Sampling covered blood only; tissue repertoires likely differ. Depth was large, yet rarefaction showed that sorted-subset sequencing was incomplete.

Negatively enriched CD4+ T cells were divided by CD45RA into naive and memory. The chain links TRBV6-5 to TRBJ1-2, with D possibly TRBD1 on 5 matching bases. The clonotype was recovered from a man aged 18 to 30 in good health. The source material was naive CD4+ T cells sorted from blood. Subset denoted: CD45RA+ positively selected. CDR3 DNA sequence: TGTGCCAGCAGTCAGACAGTTAACTATGGCTACACCTTC. Translation gives CASSQTVNYGYTF.